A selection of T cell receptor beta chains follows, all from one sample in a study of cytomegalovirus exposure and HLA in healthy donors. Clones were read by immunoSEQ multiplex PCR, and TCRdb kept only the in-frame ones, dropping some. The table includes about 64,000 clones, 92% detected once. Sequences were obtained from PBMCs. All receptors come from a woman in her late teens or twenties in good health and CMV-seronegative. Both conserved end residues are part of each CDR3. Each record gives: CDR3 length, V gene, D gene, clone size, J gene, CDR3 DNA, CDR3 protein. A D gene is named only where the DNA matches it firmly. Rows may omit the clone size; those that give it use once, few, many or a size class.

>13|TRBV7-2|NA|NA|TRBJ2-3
TGTGCCAGCAGCTTAGCTTTGGCGGGGCCGCAGTATTTT
CASSLALAGPQYF
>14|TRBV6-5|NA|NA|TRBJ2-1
TGTGCCAGCAGTTACGGTGCCCAAGCTATAGAGCAGTTCTTC
CASSYGAQAIEQFF
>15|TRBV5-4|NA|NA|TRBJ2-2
TGTGCCAGCAGCTTGGCATTAAGTGGCCCCGGGGAGCTGTTTTTT
CASSLALSGPGELFF
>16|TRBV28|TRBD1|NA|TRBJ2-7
TGTGCCAGCAGTTTGCTCCCCGGGACAGGACACTACGAGCAGTACTTC
CASSLLPGTGHYEQYF
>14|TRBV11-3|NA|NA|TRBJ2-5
TGTGCCAGCAGCGCCTACGGAGGTTCAGAGACCCAGTACTTC
CASSAYGGSETQYF
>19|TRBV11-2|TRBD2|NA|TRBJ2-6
TGTGCCAGCACCTTCAGCCGGCGGGGGGGTCCCTCTGGGGCCAACGTCCTGACTTTC
CASTFSRRGGPSGANVLTF
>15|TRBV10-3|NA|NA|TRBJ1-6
TGTGCCATCAGTGAGCGTGGCAGGGTCGATTCACCCCTCCACTTT
CAISERGRVDSPLHF
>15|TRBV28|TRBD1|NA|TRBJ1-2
TGTGCCAGCGAGAGACAGGGAGGAATTTGGTATGGCTACACCTTC
CASERQGGIWYGYTF
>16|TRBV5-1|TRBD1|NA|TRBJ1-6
TGCGCCAGCAGCTTCGCCGGGACAGGGGGAAATTCACCCCTCCACTTT
CASSFAGTGGNSPLHF
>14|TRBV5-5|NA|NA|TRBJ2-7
TGTGCCAGCAGCTACAGGGTCGGATACTACGAGCAGTACTTC
CASSYRVGYYEQYF
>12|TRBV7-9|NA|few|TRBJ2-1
TGTGCCAGCAGCTTCACGGTCTATGAGCAGTTCTTC
CASSFTVYEQFF
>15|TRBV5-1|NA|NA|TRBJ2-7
TGCGCCAGCAGCACGGGACAAATTAGTCCCTACGAGCAGTACTTC
CASSTGQISPYEQYF
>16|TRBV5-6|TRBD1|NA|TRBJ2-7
TGTGCCAGCAGCTCCGCACAGGGGCTCCTCTCCTACGAGCAGTACTTC
CASSSAQGLLSYEQYF
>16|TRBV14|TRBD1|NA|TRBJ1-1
TGTGCCAGCAGCCAAGATACGACAGGGCTGGGAACTGAAGCTTTCTTT
CASSQDTTGLGTEAFF
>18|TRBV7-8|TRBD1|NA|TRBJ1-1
TGTGCCAGCAGCTTAGCGCGAATATTGGGGACAGGCGGGTTTGAAGCTTTCTTT
CASSLARILGTGGFEAFF
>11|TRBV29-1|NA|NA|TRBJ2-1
TGCAGCGTTGGCGGATTGAGTAATCGGTTCTTC
CSVGGLSNRFF
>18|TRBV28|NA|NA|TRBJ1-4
TGTGCCAGCAGTCCAACGGGGAGAGCAGCGTGGATTAATGAAAAACTGTTTTTT
CASSPTGRAAWINEKLFF
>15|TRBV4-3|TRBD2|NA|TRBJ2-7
TGCGCCAGCAGCCAAGATTTGGGGGAGGGTCGCGAGCAGTACTTC
CASSQDLGEGREQYF
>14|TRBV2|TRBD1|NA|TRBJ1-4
TGTGCCAGCAAGGACAGGGCCACTAATGAAAAACTGTTTTTT
CASKDRATNEKLFF
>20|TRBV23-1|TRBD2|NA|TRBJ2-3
TGCGCCAGCAGGACGTGCCGGGGGGGGGCCGTCCAGGGAACCACAGATACGCAGTATTTT
CASRTCRGGAVQGTTDTQYF
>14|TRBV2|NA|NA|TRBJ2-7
TGTGCCAGCAGTGAACTCGGTTCCGGGTACGAGCAGTACTTC
CASSELGSGYEQYF
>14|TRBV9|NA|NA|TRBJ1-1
TGTGCCAGCAGCGTAGCTCCAACTAACACTGAAGCTTTCTTT
CASSVAPTNTEAFF
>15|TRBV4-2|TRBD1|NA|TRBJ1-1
TGTGCCAGCAGCCGACAAGGACAGGGGAACACTGAAGCTTTCTTT
CASSRQGQGNTEAFF
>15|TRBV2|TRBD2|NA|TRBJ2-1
TGTGCCAGCAGTGAAGGGACTAGCGGGACCAATGAGCAGTTCTTC
CASSEGTSGTNEQFF
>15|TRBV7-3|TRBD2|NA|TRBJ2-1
TGTGCCAGCAGCATTCTAGCGGGAGGCTACAATGAGCAGTTCTTC
CASSILAGGYNEQFF
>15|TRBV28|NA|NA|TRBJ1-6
TGTGCCAGCAGTTTTGGCACAGCAAATAATTCACCCCTCCACTTT
CASSFGTANNSPLHF
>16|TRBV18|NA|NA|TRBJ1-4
TGTGCCAGCTCACCTAGTTTTTACAGGGATGACGAAAAACTGTTTTTT
CASSPSFYRDDEKLFF
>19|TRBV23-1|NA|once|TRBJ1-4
TGCGCCAGCAGTCAGAAAACACGCGGGGTAGAGGCCCCCCGGGAAAAACTGTTTTTT
CASSQKTRGVEAPREKLFF
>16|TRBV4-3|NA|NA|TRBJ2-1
TGCGCCAGCAGCCAAGCTATGGGTGGTGGAGGCAATGAGCAGTTCTTC
CASSQAMGGGGNEQFF
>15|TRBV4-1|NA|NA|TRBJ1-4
TGCGCCAGCAGCCACCCAACGGGGTCTAATGAAAAACTGTTTTTT
CASSHPTGSNEKLFF
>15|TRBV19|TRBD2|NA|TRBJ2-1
TGTGCCAGTATACCAGCGGGGGGCTATGACAATGAGCAGTTCTTC
CASIPAGGYDNEQFF
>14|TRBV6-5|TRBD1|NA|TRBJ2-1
TGTGCCAGCAGTACGGACAGGGGAAACAATGAGCAGTTCTTC
CASSTDRGNNEQFF
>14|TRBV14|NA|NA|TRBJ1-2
TGTGCCAGCAGTCGTCTCGACAGGAACTATGGCTACACCTTC
CASSRLDRNYGYTF
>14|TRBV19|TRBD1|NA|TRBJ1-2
TGTGCCAGTAGTGCCCAGGGGGCTAACTATGGCTACACCTTC
CASSAQGANYGYTF
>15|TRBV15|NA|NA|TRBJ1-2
TGTGCCACCAGTCAGGACAGACCAACCTCCTATGGCTACACCTTC
CATSQDRPTSYGYTF
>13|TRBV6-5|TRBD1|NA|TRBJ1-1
TGTGCCAGCAGGGGCACAGGGGGCGCTTTTGCTTTCTTT
CASRGTGGAFAFF
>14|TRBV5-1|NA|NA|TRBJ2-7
TGCGCCAGCAGCTCGGGACTCAGCTCCTACGAGCAGTACTTC
CASSSGLSSYEQYF
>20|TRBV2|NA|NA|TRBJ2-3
TGTGCCAGCAGTCTCCGTGGCCGGAGAGTCCGTACCTCTAGCACAGATACGCAGTATTTT
CASSLRGRRVRTSSTDTQYF
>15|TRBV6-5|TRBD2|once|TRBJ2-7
TGTGCCAGCAGTTATCCGGAGCGGGAGAACTACGAGCAGTACTTC
CASSYPERENYEQYF
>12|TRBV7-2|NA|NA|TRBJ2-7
TGTGCCAGCAGCTGGGAGGGGGGGTCGAGGAACTTC
CASSWEGGSRNF
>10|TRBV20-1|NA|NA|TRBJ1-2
TGCAGTGCTAGAGCCCGTGGCTACACCTTC
CSARARGYTF
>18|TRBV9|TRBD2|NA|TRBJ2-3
TGTGCCAGCAGCCCGACTAGCCGGGCCTTAACTAGCACAGATACGCAGTATTTT
CASSPTSRALTSTDTQYF
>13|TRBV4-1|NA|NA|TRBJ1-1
TGCGCCAGCAGCCGGCAGGGGAACACTGAAGCTTTCTTT
CASSRQGNTEAFF
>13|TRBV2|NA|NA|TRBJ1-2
TGTGCCAGCAGCGGTGAGCTAGGCTATGGCTACACCTTC
CASSGELGYGYTF
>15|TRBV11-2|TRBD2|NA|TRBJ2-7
TGTGCCAGCAGCTTAGATCTAGCGGGGGCCTACGAGCAGTACTTC
CASSLDLAGAYEQYF
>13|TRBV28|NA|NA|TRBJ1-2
TGTGCCAGCAGCCAACAGATCTATTATGGCTACACCTTC
CASSQQIYYGYTF
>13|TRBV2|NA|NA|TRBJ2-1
TGTGCCAGCAACAGGGCTTCCTACAATGAGCAGTTCTTC
CASNRASYNEQFF
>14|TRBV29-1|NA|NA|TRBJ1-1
TGCAGCGTTGAGGACAGTCCAGGGAACACTGAAGCTTTCTTT
CSVEDSPGNTEAFF
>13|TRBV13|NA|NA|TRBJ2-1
TGTGCCAGCAGCACCGCCCCGGGCAATGAGCAGTTCTTC
CASSTAPGNEQFF
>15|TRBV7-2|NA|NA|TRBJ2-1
TGTGCCAGCTCCTCAAGAGGGGCAGGGGTTGGTGAGCAGTTCTTC
CASSSRGAGVGEQFF
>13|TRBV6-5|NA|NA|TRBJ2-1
TGTGCCAGCAGTCGCAACCTGGGAGAGGAGCAGTTCTTC
CASSRNLGEEQFF
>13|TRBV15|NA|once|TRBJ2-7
TGTGCCACCAGCAGTCAAAGGACAGTCCCGCAATCCTTC
CATSSQRTVPQSF
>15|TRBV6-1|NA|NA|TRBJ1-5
TGTGCCAGCAGTGAAGACCTAAATAGCAATCAGCCCCAGCATTTT
CASSEDLNSNQPQHF
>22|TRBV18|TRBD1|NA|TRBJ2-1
TGTGCCAGCTCTCTACCGGGACAGGGGAAAGGATATTACGAGAGCTCCTACAATGAGCAGTTCTTC
CASSLPGQGKGYYESSYNEQFF
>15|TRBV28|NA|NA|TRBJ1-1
TGTGCCAGCAGGCCCCCCCCGGGTCGGAACACTGAAGCTTTCTTT
CASRPPPGRNTEAFF
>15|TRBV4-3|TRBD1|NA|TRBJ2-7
TGCGCCAGCAGCCATAGGACAGGGACGACTTACGAGCAGTACTTC
CASSHRTGTTYEQYF
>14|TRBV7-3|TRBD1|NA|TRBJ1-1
TGTGCCAGCAGCTCTGGACAGGGGAACACTGAAGCTTTCTTT
CASSSGQGNTEAFF
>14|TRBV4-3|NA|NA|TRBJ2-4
TGCGCCAGCAGCCAAGCGGTAGAGGTGAACATTCAGTACTTC
CASSQAVEVNIQYF
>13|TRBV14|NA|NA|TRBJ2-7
TGTGCCAGCAGCCAAGGGGCAAGGGGGGAGCAGTACTTC
CASSQGARGEQYF
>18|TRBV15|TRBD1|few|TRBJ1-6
TGTGCCACCAGCGGCGGAACAGACAGGGATAATGGGCATTCACCCCTCCACTTT
CATSGGTDRDNGHSPLHF